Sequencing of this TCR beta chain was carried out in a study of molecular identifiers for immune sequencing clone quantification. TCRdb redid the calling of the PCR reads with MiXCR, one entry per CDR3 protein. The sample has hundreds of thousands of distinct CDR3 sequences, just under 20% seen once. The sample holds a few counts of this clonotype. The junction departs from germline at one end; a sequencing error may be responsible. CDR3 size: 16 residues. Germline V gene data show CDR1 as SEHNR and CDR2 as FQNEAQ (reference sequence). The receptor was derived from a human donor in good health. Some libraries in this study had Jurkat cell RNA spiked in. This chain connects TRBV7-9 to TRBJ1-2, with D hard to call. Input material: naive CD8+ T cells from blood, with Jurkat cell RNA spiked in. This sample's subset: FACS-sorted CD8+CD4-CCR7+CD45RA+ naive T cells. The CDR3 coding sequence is TGTGTCAGCAGCTTATCCCCATCCGGGGTCGGATATGGCTACACCTTC. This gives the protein CVSSLSPSGVGYGYTF.